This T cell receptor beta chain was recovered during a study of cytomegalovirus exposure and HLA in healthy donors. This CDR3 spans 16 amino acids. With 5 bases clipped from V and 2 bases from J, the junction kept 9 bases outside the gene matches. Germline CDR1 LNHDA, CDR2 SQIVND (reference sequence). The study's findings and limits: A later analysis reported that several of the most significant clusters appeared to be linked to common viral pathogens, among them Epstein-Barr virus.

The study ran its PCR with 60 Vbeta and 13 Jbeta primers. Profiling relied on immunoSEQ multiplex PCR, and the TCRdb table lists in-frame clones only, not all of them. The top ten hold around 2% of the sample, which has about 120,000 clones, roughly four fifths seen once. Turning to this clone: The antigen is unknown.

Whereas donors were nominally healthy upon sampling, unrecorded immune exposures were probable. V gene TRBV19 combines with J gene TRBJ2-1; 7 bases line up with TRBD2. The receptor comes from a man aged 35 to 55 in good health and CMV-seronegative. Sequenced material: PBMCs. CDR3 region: CASSSGTAGAYNEQFF. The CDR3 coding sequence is TGTGCCAGTAGTTCGGGGACGGCGGGAGCCTACAATGAGCAGTTCTTC. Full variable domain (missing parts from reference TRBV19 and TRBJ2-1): DGGITQSPKYLFRKEGQNVTLSCEQNLNHDAMYWYRQDPGQGLRLIYYSQIVNDFQKGDIAEGYSVSREKKESFPLTVTSAQKNPTAFYLCASSSGTAGAYNEQFFGPGTRLTVL.